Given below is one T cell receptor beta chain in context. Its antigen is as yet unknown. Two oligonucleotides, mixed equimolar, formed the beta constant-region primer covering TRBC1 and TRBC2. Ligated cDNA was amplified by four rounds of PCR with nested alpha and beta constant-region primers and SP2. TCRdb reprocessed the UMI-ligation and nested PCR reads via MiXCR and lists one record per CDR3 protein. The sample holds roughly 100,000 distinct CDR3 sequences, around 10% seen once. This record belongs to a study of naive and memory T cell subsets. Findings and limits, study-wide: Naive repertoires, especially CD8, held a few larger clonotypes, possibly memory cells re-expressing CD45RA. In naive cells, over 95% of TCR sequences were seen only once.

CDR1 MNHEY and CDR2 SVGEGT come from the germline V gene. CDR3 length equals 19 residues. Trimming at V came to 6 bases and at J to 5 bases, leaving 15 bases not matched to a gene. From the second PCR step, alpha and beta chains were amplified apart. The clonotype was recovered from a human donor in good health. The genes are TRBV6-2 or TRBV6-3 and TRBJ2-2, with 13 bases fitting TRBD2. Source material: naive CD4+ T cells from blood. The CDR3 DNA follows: TGTGCCAGCAGGCGCACCAAGACTAGCGGGAGGACTGCGACCGGGGAGCTGTTTTTT. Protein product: CASRRTKTSGRTATGELFF.